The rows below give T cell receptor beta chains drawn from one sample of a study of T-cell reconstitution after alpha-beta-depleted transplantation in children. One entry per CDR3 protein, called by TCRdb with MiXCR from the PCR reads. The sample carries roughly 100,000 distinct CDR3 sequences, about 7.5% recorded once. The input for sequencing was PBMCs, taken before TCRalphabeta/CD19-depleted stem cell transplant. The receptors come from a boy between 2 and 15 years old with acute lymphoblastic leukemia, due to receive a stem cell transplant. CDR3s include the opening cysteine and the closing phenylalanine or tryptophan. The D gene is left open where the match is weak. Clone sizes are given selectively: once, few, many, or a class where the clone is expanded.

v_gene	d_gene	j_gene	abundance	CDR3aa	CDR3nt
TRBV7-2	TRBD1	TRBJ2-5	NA	CASSSGQAETQYF	TGTGCCAGCAGCTCGGGACAGGCAGAGACCCAGTACTTC
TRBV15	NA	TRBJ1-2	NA	CATSRDRRTVDGYTF	TGTGCCACCAGCAGAGATCGTAGGACAGTGGATGGCTACACCTTC
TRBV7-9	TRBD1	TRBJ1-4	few	CARGLGTGLNEKLFF	TGTGCCCGCGGGCTAGGGACAGGCCTTAATGAAAAACTGTTTTTT
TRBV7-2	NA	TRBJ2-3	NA	CASSLIFGRAPPDTQYF	TGTGCCAGCAGCTTAATTTTTGGGAGAGCACCACCAGATACGCAGTATTTT
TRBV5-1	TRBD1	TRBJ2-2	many	CASSSERTGGSNTGELFF	TGCGCCAGCAGCTCCGAAAGGACAGGGGGCTCGAACACCGGGGAGCTGTTTTTT
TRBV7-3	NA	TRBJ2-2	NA	CASSSSGNTGELFF	TGTGCCAGCAGCTCGTCAGGAAACACCGGGGAGCTGTTTTTT
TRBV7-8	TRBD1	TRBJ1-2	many	CASSPPDRVGYTF	TGTGCCAGCAGCCCCCCGGACAGGGTTGGCTACACCTTC
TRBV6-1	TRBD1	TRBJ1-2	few	CASRQGNTYGYTF	TGTGCCAGCAGACAGGGGAATACCTATGGCTACACCTTC
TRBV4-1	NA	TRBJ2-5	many	CASAPLPADIQYF	TGCGCCAGCGCGCCACTTCCAGCGGATATCCAGTACTTC
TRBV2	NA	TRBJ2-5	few	CASSGFGGFRQETQYF	TGTGCCAGCAGTGGGTTCGGGGGCTTCCGCCAAGAGACCCAGTACTTC
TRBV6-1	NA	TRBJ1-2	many	CASSDGVFYTF	TGTGCCAGCAGTGACGGGGTTTTCTACACCTTC
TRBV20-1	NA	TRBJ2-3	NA	CSASAPTTDTQYF	TGCAGTGCTTCAGCGCCTACCACAGATACGCAGTATTTT
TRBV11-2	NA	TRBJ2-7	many	CASSSGGTGTYEQYF	TGTGCCAGCAGCTCGGGTGGGACGGGAACCTACGAGCAGTACTTC
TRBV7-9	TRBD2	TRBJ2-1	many	CASSATSGENYNEQFF	TGTGCCAGCAGCGCGACTAGCGGGGAAAACTACAATGAGCAGTTCTTC
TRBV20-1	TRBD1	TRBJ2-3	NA	CSARRTGTDTQYF	TGCAGTGCTAGACGGACAGGCACCGATACGCAGTATTTT
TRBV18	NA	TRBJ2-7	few	CASSPGLGAENEQYF	TGTGCCAGCTCACCAGGATTGGGGGCAGAAAACGAGCAGTACTTC
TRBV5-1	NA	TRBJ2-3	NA	CASSSTGTSVADTQYF	TGCGCCAGCAGCTCGACCGGGACTTCAGTGGCAGATACGCAGTATTTT
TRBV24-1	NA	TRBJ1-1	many	CATIEKNTEAFF	TGTGCCACCATTGAAAAGAACACTGAAGCTTTCTTT
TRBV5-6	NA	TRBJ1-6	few	CASSSGGGGSPLHF	TGTGCCAGCAGCTCGGGCGGGGGGGGGTCACCCCTCCACTTT
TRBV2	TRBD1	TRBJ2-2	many	CASTIPRTGLNTGELFF	TGTGCCAGCACCATACCCAGGACAGGTCTGAACACCGGGGAGCTGTTTTTT
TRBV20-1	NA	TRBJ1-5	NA	CSALRAANQPQHF	TGCAGTGCTCTCCGGGCCGCTAATCAGCCCCAGCATTTT
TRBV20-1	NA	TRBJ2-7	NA	CSARRPDLYEQYF	TGCAGTGCTAGACGTCCCGACCTTTACGAGCAGTACTTC